These 31 T cell receptor beta chains were sequenced from one sample in a study of CD8 T cells in ankylosing spondylitis. Each CDR3 protein gets one entry after TCRdb re-called the 5' RACE reads with MiXCR. The sample holds under 400,000 distinct CDR3 sequences, about 9.9% seen once. The specimen was blood, either unsorted or a sorted T cell fraction (not recorded which). Receptors were obtained from a female donor with ankylosing spondylitis or in good health (not recorded which).

At least ten counts were recorded for this clonotype. The rearrangement links TRBV20-1 to TRBJ1-5; D gene uncertain. The V and J ends lost 5 bases and 9 bases respectively, with 11 bases between them. This CDR3 contains 11 residues. Germline CDR1 DFQATT, CDR2 SNEGSKA (reference sequence). The CDR3 loop is CSAFAEGPQHF. Here the CDR3 DNA reads TGCAGTGCTTTTGCCGAGGGGCCCCAGCATTTT.

Ten or more counts support this clonotype. This chain links TRBV12-3 or TRBV12-4 with TRBJ2-2; a possible D gene is TRBD2 (5 bases). Trimming took 6 bases from V and 7 from J, leaving 12 bases between them. The CDR3 consists of 13 residues. CDR3 sequence reads: CASRPGRYGELFF. CDR3 DNA: TGTGCCAGCAGACCGGGGAGATACGGGGAGCTGTTTTTT.

The sample holds a few counts of this clonotype. The rearrangement joins TRBV28 to TRBJ2-7; 7 nucleotides line up with TRBD2. The CDR3 spans 13 residues. J gave up 4 bases and V 6 bases, and 6 bases lay outside the gene matches. CDR1 and CDR2 (germline): MDHEN, SYDVKM. CDR3 DNA: TGTGCCAGCAGCGAGGGGAGGGAATACGAGCAGTACTTC. This encodes CASSEGREYEQYF.

This clonotype was seen ten or more times. The V call is TRBV5-5, the J call TRBJ1-4; unclear D gene. CDR3 length: 15 amino acids. Deletions cut 4 bases from V and 8 bases from J, with 18 bases between. CDR1 is SGHKS, CDR2 YYEKEE, per germline (reference sequence). In nucleotides, the CDR3 is TGTGCCAGCAGCCTTATGGGGTTCCAAGAAGAAAAACTGTTTTTT. Translation: CASSLMGFQEEKLFF.

This clonotype has a count of ten or more. The gene calls are TRBV20-1 and TRBJ2-3; 10 positions agree with TRBD2. This CDR3 has 15 amino acids. Germline loops: CDR1 DFQATT, CDR2 SNEGSKA (reference sequence). J gave up 6 bases and V 5 bases, and 11 bases lay outside the gene matches. In DNA form, the CDR3 reads TGCAGTGCTTCCTCACTAGCGGGGAGGGAGGATACGCAGTATTTT. Translating gives CSASSLAGREDTQYF.

Turning to this clonotype: This sequence may be a read error, since a much larger clone differs from it by one base. This chain links TRBV20-1 with TRBJ2-5; 9 bases agree with TRBD2. Germline assignment: CDR1 DFQATT and CDR2 SNEGSKA (reference sequence). The CDR3 runs 14 residues. This CDR3 reads CCASASGVLETQYF. The CDR3 DNA is TGCTGTGCTAGTGCTAGCGGGGTCCTGGAGACCCAGTACTTC.

This clonotype was counted at least ten times. The chain combines TRBV5-1 with TRBJ1-5, with D unresolved. CDR3 length equals 15 residues. Germline assignment: CDR1 SGHRS and CDR2 YFSETQ. The germline V and J ends were trimmed by 0 bases and 5 bases, with 12 bases remaining between them. The CDR3 DNA reads as TGCGCCAGCAGCTTGGCCGGAGGGCCAGATCAGCCCCAGCATTTT. It translates to CASSLAGGPDQPQHF.

The chain links TRBV20-1 to TRBJ1-1; maybe TRBD1 (6 bases). CDR1 DFQATT and CDR2 SNEGSKA come from the germline V gene (reference sequence). The CDR3 is made up of 14 amino acids. V lost 2 bases to trimming and J lost 3 bases, with 13 bases between them. CDR3 sequence: CSARSGQIYTEAFF. CDR3 in DNA: TGCAGTGCTAGATCCGGACAGATCTACACTGAAGCTTTCTTT.

V and J are TRBV16 and TRBJ1-1, with 8 bases fitting TRBD1. CDR1 is KGHSY and CDR2 is FQNENV in the germline V gene. The junction had 5 bases not matched to a gene; V was cut back by 0 bases and J by 11 bases. The CDR3 extends over 13 amino acids. CDR3 sequence: CASSQSRQGKAFF. In DNA form, the CDR3 reads TGTGCCAGCAGCCAATCGCGACAGGGGAAGGCTTTCTTT.

This clonotype was detected ten times or more. The DNA for the CDR3 is TGTGCCAGTAGGACGGTTGCGGTTCATTACAATGAGCAGTTCTTC. Translation gives CASRTVAVHYNEQFF. The chain links TRBV19 to TRBJ2-1; D not certain. The CDR3 runs to 15 residues. Germline lookup yields CDR1 LNHDA and CDR2 SQIVND (reference sequence). The ends were cut back, 6 bases at V and 4 bases at J, with 16 bases in the middle.

In this sample, this clonotype turned up many times. Its ends do not fully match the called genes, so a read error is possible. The rearrangement links TRBV5-1 to TRBJ1-4; possible D gene TRBD1, 6 bases. This CDR3 comprises 16 residues. Germline V gives CDR1 SGHRS, CDR2 YFSETQ. CDR3 in amino acids: CASSFRTGTPNEKLFF. In DNA, the CDR3 is TGCGCCAGCAGCTTCCGAACAGGGACGCCTAACGAAAAACTGTTTTTT.

This chain uses TRBV7-9 with TRBJ2-5; 8 bases line up with TRBD2. Germline CDR1 and CDR2: SEHNR and FQNEAQ (reference sequence). The CDR3 has 15 amino acids. The V gene end was trimmed by 8 bases and the J gene end by 5 bases; junction bases not matched to a gene: 13. The CDR3 sequence is CASSEAGVWGETQYF. In DNA form, the CDR3 reads TGTGCCAGCTCAGAAGCGGGAGTTTGGGGGGAGACCCAGTACTTC.

This clonotype was counted many times. The chain links TRBV7-2 to TRBJ1-5; D is unresolved. Germline V gene sequence: CDR1 SGHTA, CDR2 FQGNSA. The ends were cut back, 1 base at V and 4 bases at J, with 11 bases in the middle. The CDR3 extends over 15 amino acids. CDR3 residues: CASSLDTRVNQPQHF. The CDR3 bases are TGTGCCAGCAGCTTAGATACGAGGGTAAATCAGCCCCAGCATTTT.

V gene TRBV20-1 combines with J gene TRBJ2-3; TRBD2 aligns across 12 bases. After removal of 8 bases from V and 2 bases from J, the junction contained 5 bases not matched to a gene. The CDR3 runs to 14 residues. CDR1 and CDR2 from the germline V gene are DFQATT and SNEGSKA (reference sequence). The CDR3 bases are TGCAGTCACCTAGCGGGGGGGTTCACAGATACGCAGTATTTT. It is translated as CSHLAGGFTDTQYF.

This clonotype appeared a single time. This chain joins TRBV27 and TRBJ1-3; a possible D gene is TRBD1 (6 bases). Germline assignment: CDR1 MNHEY and CDR2 SMNVEV (reference sequence). This CDR3 region has 13 residues. The ends were cut back, 7 bases at V and 4 bases at J, with 11 bases in the middle. The CDR3 here is CASKGELGNTIYF. CDR3 in DNA: TGTGCCAGCAAGGGGGAGTTGGGAAACACCATATATTTT.

This clonotype occurred a few times. The chain joins TRBV7-9 to TRBJ1-4, with a possible D match to TRBD1 (5 bases). The germline V and J ends were trimmed by 5 bases and 8 bases, with 12 bases remaining between them. Germline V gives CDR1 SEHNR, CDR2 FQNEAQ (reference sequence). The CDR3 length is 13 residues. CDR3 protein: CASSGTIREKLFF. CDR3 sequence (DNA): TGTGCCAGCAGCGGGACGATCAGAGAAAAACTGTTTTTT.

This clonotype showed up many times. The chain joins TRBV29-1 to TRBJ2-1; TRBD1 matches 9 bases. Germline V gene data show CDR1 as SQVTM and CDR2 as ANQGSEA. After removal of 6 bases from V and 6 bases from J, the junction contained 6 bases not matched to a gene. The CDR3 runs 13 residues. CDR3 in amino acids: CSVTGGRFNEQFF. The CDR3 region has the DNA TGCAGCGTAACAGGGGGCAGATTCAATGAGCAGTTCTTC.

This clonotype was observed at least ten times. The chain uses TRBV12-3 or TRBV12-4 and TRBJ2-5; D uncertain. V lost 2 bases and J 3 bases, leaving 7 bases between the germline ends. The length of the CDR3 is 13 residues. CDR3 loop: CASSLLSEETQYF. The CDR3, as DNA: TGTGCCAGCAGTTTATTGTCCGAAGAGACCCAGTACTTC.

This clonotype was found many times. The genes are TRBV28 and TRBJ2-5; 12 nucleotides line up with TRBD2. After removal of 5 bases from V and 4 bases from J, the junction contained 2 bases not matched to a gene. CDR3 length equals 14 residues. CDR1 is MDHEN and CDR2 is SYDVKM in the germline V gene. CDR3 nucleotides: TGTGCCAGCAGTACGGGACTAGCGGGAGAGACCCAGTACTTC. It translates to CASSTGLAGETQYF.

CDR3 protein: CASSVASGDQETQYF. Written as DNA, the CDR3 is TGTGCCAGCAGTGTGGCTAGCGGGGACCAAGAGACCCAGTACTTC. This chain joins TRBV6-1 and TRBJ2-5; TRBD2 matches 9 bases. CDR1 and CDR2 from the germline V gene are MNHNS and SASEGT. V lost 4 bases to trimming and J lost 0 bases; unmatched junction nucleotides: 3. The CDR3 runs to 15 residues.

This chain joins TRBV11-1 and TRBJ1-1; D uncertain. The V end was cut by 1 base, the J end by 0 bases, with 12 bases between. CDR3 size: 16 residues. The germline V gene has CDR1 SGHAT and CDR2 FQDESV (reference sequence). The CDR3, as DNA: TGTGCCAGCAGCTTAGGGCAGTACAGACTGAACACTGAAGCTTTCTTT. Translated: CASSLGQYRLNTEAFF.

This clonotype was seen many times. The chain has TRBV20-1 and TRBJ2-3; 13 bases fit TRBD2. CDR3 length: 15 amino acids. Germline lookup yields CDR1 DFQATT and CDR2 SNEGSKA (reference sequence). The V gene end was trimmed by 3 bases and the J gene end by 7 bases; junction bases not matched to a gene: 7. The chain's CDR3 is CSARLTSGRRNTQYF. The CDR3 DNA is TGCAGTGCTAGGCTGACTAGCGGGAGGAGGAATACGCAGTATTTT.

This rearrangement joins TRBV30 to TRBJ1-4; D not resolved. V was cut by 3 bases and J by 0 bases, with 11 bases left in between. The germline V gene has CDR1 GTSNPN and CDR2 SVGIG (reference sequence). The CDR3 covers 15 residues. As DNA, the CDR3 is TGTGCCTGGAGCGAGGGAAATCCAACTAATGAAAAACTGTTTTTT. Residues: CAWSEGNPTNEKLFF. Supplemented by reference TRBV30 and TRBJ1-4, the full variable domain reads SQTIHQWPATLVQPVGSPLSLECTVEGTSNPNLYWYRQAAGRGLQLLFYSVGIGQISSEVPQNLSASRPQDRQFILSSKKLLLSDSGFYLCAWSEGNPTNEKLFFGSGTQLSVL.

In its sample, this clonotype was seen many times. The chain joins TRBV18 to TRBJ2-7, with 11 positions matching TRBD2. The V segment lost 2 bases and the J segment 2 bases; nucleotides outside the gene matches: 5. The CDR3 is made up of 16 amino acids. Germline CDR1 and CDR2: KGHSH and LQKENI. This chain's CDR3 is CASSPKRLAGPYEQYF. DNA for the CDR3: TGTGCCAGCTCACCAAAGCGACTAGCGGGACCCTACGAGCAGTACTTC.

This clonotype appeared many times. The chain recombines TRBV9 with TRBJ2-5, with 9 bases lining up with TRBD1. The CDR3 covers 14 residues. Trimming took 4 bases from V and 4 from J; bases not matched to a gene: 5. Germline lookup yields CDR1 SGDLS and CDR2 YYNGEE. This CDR3 is CASSLTGGGETQYF. The CDR3 DNA is TGTGCCAGCAGCCTCACAGGGGGCGGAGAGACCCAGTACTTC.

The J gene is TRBJ2-7, the V gene TRBV20-1; TRBD1 might be the D (5 bases). V dropped 3 bases and J dropped 0 bases, with 9 bases sitting between them. This CDR3 contains 13 residues. Germline loops: CDR1 DFQATT, CDR2 SNEGSKA (reference sequence). The DNA for the CDR3 is TGCAGTGCTAGCTCGGACAACTCCTACGAGCAGTACTTC. Translation: CSASSDNSYEQYF.

This clonotype was found a few times. The rearrangement uses TRBV14 and TRBJ2-3; unclear D gene. CDR1 and CDR2 from the germline V gene are SGHDN and FVKESK. V gave up 4 bases and J gave up 6 bases, with 11 bases separating them. This CDR3 is built from 13 residues. The CDR3: CASSPNVRDTQYF. The CDR3 nucleotides read TGTGCCAGCAGCCCAAATGTGAGGGATACGCAGTATTTT. The full variable domain, with the rest looked up from reference TRBV14 and TRBJ2-3, is EAGVTQFPSHSVIEKGQTVTLRCDPISGHDNLYWYRRVMGKEIKFLLHFVKESKQDESGMPNNRFLAERTGGTYSTLKVQPAELEDSGVYFCASSPNVRDTQYFGPGTRLTVL.

This clonotype was found many times. The chain has TRBV6-5 and TRBJ2-2, with D unresolved. From germline, CDR1 is MNHEY and CDR2 SVGAGI. The CDR3 totals 16 residues. Trimming stripped 0 bases from V and 5 bases from J, with 13 bases between. DNA of the CDR3: TGTGCCAGCAGTTACTCGAGTAACTTTTATACCGGGGAGCTGTTTTTT. Translating gives CASSYSSNFYTGELFF.

This clonotype was seen a few times. V usage is TRBV20-1 and J usage is TRBJ2-3, with D possibly being TRBD1 (5 bases). The germline CDR1 and CDR2 sequences are DFQATT and SNEGSKA (reference sequence). The CDR3 covers 14 residues. Trimming removed 3 bases at V and 2 bases at J, with 12 bases between. CDR3 sequence (DNA): TGCAGTGCTAGTATGGTCAGGGTCACAGATACGCAGTATTTT. It is translated as CSASMVRVTDTQYF.

This clonotype was seen ten or more times. This chain joins TRBV5-1 and TRBJ2-5; TRBD1 might be the D (6 bases). Between the trimmed V and J ends, which lost 4 bases and 5 bases, there was a span of 21 bases. The CDR3 consists of 16 residues. The germline V gene encodes CDR1 SGHRS and CDR2 YFSETQ. CDR3 loop: CASSPGSQGFGETQYF. The DNA for the CDR3 is TGCGCCAGCAGCCCAGGGAGTCAGGGGTTCGGGGAGACCCAGTACTTC. Filled out from reference TRBV5-1 and TRBJ2-5, the complete variable domain reads KAGVTQTPRYLIKTRGQQVTLSCSPISGHRSVSWYQQTPGQGLQFLFEYFSETQRNKGNFPGRFSGRQFSNSRSEMNVSTLELGDSALYLCASSPGSQGFGETQYFGPGTRLLVL.

The rearrangement uses TRBV5-1 and TRBJ1-2; D ambiguous. The CDR3 runs 15 residues. V lost 5 bases to trimming and J lost 1 base, with 15 bases between them. CDR1 is SGHRS and CDR2 is YFSETQ in the germline V gene. CDR3 loop: CASSLMALSNYGYTF. The DNA for the CDR3 is TGCGCCAGCAGTCTAATGGCACTCAGTAACTATGGCTACACCTTC.